Each of the 5 T cell receptor beta chains below was sequenced from the same sample in a study of blood T cell repertoires in COVID-19. TCRdb's copy holds only in-frame clones and misses some; the assay was immunoSEQ multiplex PCR. The sample has 15,000 to 20,000 clones, around 88% seen once. The specimen was peripheral blood. The source of these receptors is a woman between 55 and 75 years old with active COVID-19.

V usage is TRBV7-8 and J usage is TRBJ1-2; TRBD1 might be the D (5 bases). Looked up from germline, CDR1 is SGHVS and CDR2 is FQNEAQ. The CDR3 consists of 15 residues. Deletions cut 3 bases from V and 1 base from J, with 12 bases between. The CDR3 loop reads CASSFIPGLNYGYTF. The CDR3 DNA reads TGTGCCAGCAGCTTCATTCCAGGGCTTAACTATGGCTACACCTTC.

The V call is TRBV2, the J call TRBJ1-3; possible D gene TRBD1, 6 bases. CDR1 and CDR2 from the germline V gene are SNHLY and FYNNEI. Trimming stripped 6 bases from V and 0 bases from J, with 15 bases between. The CDR3 spans 16 residues. In DNA, the CDR3 is TGTGCCAGCAGCGCGACAGGACGGCGCTCTGGAAACACCATATATTTT. Its protein product is CASSATGRRSGNTIYF.

The rearrangement uses TRBV5-1 and TRBJ1-5; tentatively, D is TRBD1 (5 bases). Germline V gene sequence: CDR1 SGHRS, CDR2 YFSETQ. V shed 3 bases and J shed 5 bases, with 12 bases lying between them. The CDR3 is 14 amino acids. The CDR3 reads CASSSGQPDQPQHF. CDR3 in DNA: TGCGCCAGCAGCTCCGGACAACCGGATCAGCCCCAGCATTTT.

The CDR3 sequence is CASKAGINTEAFF. In nucleotides, the CDR3 is TGTGCCTCTAAGGCAGGGATTAACACTGAAGCTTTCTTT. V is TRBV3-1 (or the pseudogene TRBV3-2) and J is TRBJ1-1, with D maybe TRBD1 (5 bases). V lost 11 bases and J 2 bases, leaving 15 bases between the germline ends. Germline assignment: CDR1 LGHDT and CDR2 YNNKEL (reference sequence). This CDR3 contains 13 residues.

J is TRBJ1-1 and V is TRBV5-1; 8 bases match TRBD1. J was trimmed by 0 bases and V by 4 bases; bases with no gene match: 5. The germline V gene encodes CDR1 SGHRS and CDR2 YFSETQ. The CDR3 totals 15 residues. The CDR3 here is CASSQRTGLNTEAFF. The CDR3 bases are TGCGCCAGCAGCCAGAGGACAGGGCTGAACACTGAAGCTTTCTTT.